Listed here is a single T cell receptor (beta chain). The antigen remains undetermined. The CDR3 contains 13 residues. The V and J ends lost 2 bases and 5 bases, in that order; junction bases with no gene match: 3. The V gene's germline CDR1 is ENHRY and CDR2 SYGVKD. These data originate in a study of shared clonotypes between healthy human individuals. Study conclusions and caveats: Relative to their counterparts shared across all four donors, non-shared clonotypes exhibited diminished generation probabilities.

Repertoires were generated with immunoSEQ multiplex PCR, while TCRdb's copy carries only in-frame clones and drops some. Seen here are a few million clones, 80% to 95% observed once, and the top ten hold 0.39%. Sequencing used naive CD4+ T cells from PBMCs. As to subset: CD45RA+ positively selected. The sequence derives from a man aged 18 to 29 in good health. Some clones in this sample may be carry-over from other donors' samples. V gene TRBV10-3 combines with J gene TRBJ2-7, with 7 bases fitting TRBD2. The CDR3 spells CAISEKGTNEQYF. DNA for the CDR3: TGTGCCATCAGTGAGAAGGGGACTAACGAGCAGTACTTC.